This T cell receptor (beta chain) was recovered during a study of T cell responses to AZD1222 COVID-19 vaccine (dated by TCRdb to the early 2020s). About the full investigation: AZD1222 recipients with second doses at about 4 weeks or about 12 weeks were pooled, because spike-specific TCR depth and breadth did not differ between schedules. A total of 233 trial participants underwent TCR sequencing, of whom around 200 received two doses of AZD1222 and 26 received two doses of the MenACWY control vaccine. Trial participants were enrolled by age into subgroups of 18-55, 56-69 and 70-plus years, and 148, 28 and 57 TCR-sequenced participants, respectively, were included in these subgroups.

What the study reported, not specific to this receptor: Because no samples from the day 14 peak response were available, repertoires could be characterized only after the peak T cell response. Only six AZD1222 recipients were SARS-CoV-2 seropositive at baseline, limiting conclusions about previously exposed vaccinees. The 56-69-year group was small, and its depth increase did not reach significance, likely because of low power. A significant rise in spike-specific TCR breadth and depth was observed after two AZD1222 doses relative to day 0 and relative to MenACWY recipients. Most participants were white British and females outnumbered males, and the authors suggested that clonal diversity may have been underestimated. The vaccine-associated CD4 TCRs covered the entire spike protein, and the dominant responses fell in regions 160-218 and 743-854. Epitopes outside the regions mutated in the B.1.351 and B.1.1.7 variants were reportedly recognized by nearly half of the unique spike-specific TCRs.

V and J are truncated by 0 bases and 2 bases respectively, leaving an intervening sequence of 7 bases. CDR1 and CDR2, per the germline V gene, are SGHTA and FQGNSA. The CDR3 has 15 amino acids, counting the end cysteine and phenylalanine. Here the CDR3 DNA is all that survives: 45 bases in frame from base 1. A remark on this clone: Its antigen target is currently unknown. Per-nucleotide qualities are absent, and no much larger clonotype sits a single base away.

The intended sense of this specimen's time point label: baseline before first vaccination. The vaccinee samples were drawn from two UK trials, COV001 and COV002, one of which was a single-blind randomized controlled phase 2/3 trial testing AZD1222 (ChAdOx1 nCoV-19) in healthy adults. Trial participant PBMC samples were collected at day 0 and day 28 after the second dose for TCRbeta chain sequencing. The CDR3 regions of human TCRbeta chains were subjected to immunosequencing. From the authors' description of their analysis: Repertoire TCRs were checked for matches against a reference library of SARS-CoV-2-specific TCRs that had been generated using the MIRA antigen-specificity platform. Breadth was defined as the fraction of unique TCRs that were SARS-CoV-2-associated. Depth was defined as the fraction of total T cells that were SARS-CoV-2-associated. Using the MIRA data, every spike-specific TCR was mapped to the spike region that the TCR reacted to and assigned to either a CD4 or a CD8 class. Log10-transformed breadth and depth values were compared by one-way ANOVA with Sidak's multiple comparisons tests. TCRdb mirrors the immuneACCESS table, restricted to in-frame sequences. Some clones are absent from its copies; in checked studies, under half trace to an unresolved V gene, and the reason for the others is unknown. V and J calls plus clone size are reproduced from that table; the DNA served to infer D and trimming. This sample comprises about 140,000 clones, about 93% of them detected only once. Roughly 9% of the sample belongs to the ten largest clones.

Specimen: peripheral blood, collected on day 0 of AZD1222 vaccination. The V and J genes are TRBV7-2 and TRBJ2-2; the D element could tentatively be TRBD1 or TRBD2, as 5 bases agree for each. This sequence was found in an adult in good health. The nucleotides read TGTGCCAGCAGCTTAGCGGGACCCAACACCGGGGAGCTGTTTTTT. Its protein product is CASSLAGPNTGELFF.